Each of the 10 T cell receptor beta chains below was sequenced from the same sample in a study of T-cell memory formation after mild COVID-19. Each CDR3 protein gets one entry after TCRdb re-called the 5' RACE reads with MiXCR. The sample lists roughly 340,000 distinct CDR3 sequences; roughly 20% were seen once. Input material: PBMCs or a T cell subset sorted from them (not recorded which). The source is a man in his late teens or twenties who had mild COVID-19 (a few samples of this study predate the infection). Cell type and time point are not known.

This clonotype was observed a handful of times. The chain joins TRBV7-2 to TRBJ2-7, with 7 positions matching TRBD1. Trimming at V came to 2 bases and at J to 2 bases, leaving 3 bases not matched to a gene. The CDR3 covers 14 residues. CDR1 is SGHTA, CDR2 FQGNSA, per germline. CDR3 loop: CASSLFGQAYEQYV. For the CDR3, the DNA is TGTGCCAGCAGCTTATTTGGACAGGCCTACGAGCAGTACGTC.

The rearrangement uses TRBV7-9 and TRBJ2-1; D may match TRBD1 or TRBD2 (6 bases each). V was pared by 5 bases and J by 6 bases, with 14 bases between. The CDR3 is 14 residues long. The germline gives CDR1 SEHNR, CDR2 FQNEAQ (reference sequence). CDR3 DNA sequence: TGTGCCAGCAGCCCGATCAGGGGAGGCAATGAGCAGTTCTTC. Protein sequence: CASSPIRGGNEQFF.

V usage is TRBV7-9 and J usage is TRBJ2-1, with a tentative D call TRBD1 (7 bases). Between the trimmed V and J ends, which lost 5 bases and 4 bases, there was a span of 15 bases. Germline lookup yields CDR1 SEHNR and CDR2 FQNEAQ (reference sequence). The CDR3 runs 15 residues. CDR3 sequence reads: CASSQGDSMYNEQFF. The CDR3 nucleotides are TGTGCCAGCAGCCAGGGGGACTCGATGTACAATGAGCAGTTCTTC.

The chain is built from TRBV19 and TRBJ1-3; no firm D call. Germline assignment: CDR1 LNHDA and CDR2 SQIVND (reference sequence). CDR3 length: 14 residues. V was cut by 4 bases and J by 0 bases, with 7 bases left in between. This CDR3 reads CASSRRVSGNTIYF. Here the CDR3 DNA reads TGTGCCAGTAGTAGGCGCGTCTCTGGAAACACCATATATTTT.

The table lists this clonotype with a few counts. The V gene is TRBV27, the J gene TRBJ2-1; D uncertain. Germline CDR1 is MNHEY and CDR2 is SMNVEV (reference sequence). Trimming cost V 3 bases and J 2 bases, with 11 bases left between them. The CDR3 is 15 residues long. The chain's CDR3 is CASSLVGSTYNEQFF. The CDR3 bases are TGTGCCAGCAGTTTGGTCGGTAGTACCTACAATGAGCAGTTCTTC.

The rearrangement uses TRBV4-3 and TRBJ2-1, with D possibly TRBD1 on 5 matching bases. V lost 1 base and J 4 bases, leaving 8 bases between the germline ends. Per germline, CDR1 LGHNA and CDR2 YSLEER. The CDR3 contains 14 residues. The CDR3 DNA reads as TGCGCCAGCAGCCAAGGCAGGGCGTACAATGAGCAGTTCTTC. Translation gives CASSQGRAYNEQFF.

This clonotype was seen just once. The rearrangement uses TRBV30 and TRBJ1-2; D is unresolved. The germline V and J ends were trimmed by 2 bases and 2 bases, with 12 bases remaining between them. This CDR3 comprises 14 residues. The germline gives CDR1 GTSNPN, CDR2 SVGIG (reference sequence). CDR3 bases: TGTGCCTGGAGTCCTCGGACGGTAAACTATGGCTACACCTTC. Translating it yields CAWSPRTVNYGYTF.

The chain is built from TRBV7-2 and TRBJ2-4, with 9 nucleotides matching TRBD1. Germline CDR1 SGHTA, CDR2 FQGNSA. The junction had 27 bases not matched to a gene; V was cut back by 4 bases and J by 8 bases. CDR3 length: 21 residues. The CDR3: CASSSTPPVYEYRGLFYIQYF. The CDR3 region has the DNA TGTGCCAGCAGCTCAACCCCACCCGTTTACGAGTACAGGGGGCTCTTTTACATTCAGTACTTC. The full variable domain, rest sourced from reference TRBV7-2 and TRBJ2-4, is GAGVSQSPSNKVTEKGKDVELRCDPISGHTALYWYRQSLGQGLEFLIYFQGNSAPDKSGLPSDRFSAERTGGSVSTLTIQRTQQEDSAVYLCASSSTPPVYEYRGLFYIQYFGAGTRLSVL.

The J gene is TRBJ1-1, the V gene TRBV12-3 or TRBV12-4; D is unresolved. The CDR3 loop spans 12 amino acids. Trimming pared 5 bases from V and 5 bases from J, leaving 9 bases between. CDR3 bases: TGTGCCAGCAGTCCTTCACCAACTGAAGCTTTCTTT. Amino acid sequence: CASSPSPTEAFF.

The chain links TRBV14 to TRBJ1-3, with TRBD1 as a possible D gene (6 bases). The ends were cut back, 1 base at V and 4 bases at J, with 17 bases in the middle. CDR3 length: 17 amino acids. CDR1 and CDR2 from the germline V gene are SGHDN and FVKESK. CDR3 nucleotides: TGTGCCAGCAGCCAAGTAATCCGTCCGGGGGCAGGAAACACCATATATTTT. This codes for CASSQVIRPGAGNTIYF.